One sample yielded the 18 T cell receptor beta chains listed below, sequenced in a study of T cell clonality in common variable immunodeficiency. Here immunoSEQ multiplex PCR was the method, and the copy in TCRdb shows in-frame clones only, minus some. The specimen has approximately 64,000 clones, none found just once. Sequenced material: peripheral blood mononuclear cells. All receptors come from a person aged 18 to 75 in good health.

In this sample, this clone turned up many times. With the read ending 3 residues before the CDR3 end, the germline J gene is used to fill in that end. This sequence joins TRBV2 and TRBJ2-7; TRBD1 aligns across 8 bases. The J segment lost 3 bases and the V segment lost 6 bases, leaving 13 bases of the junction unmatched. Per germline, CDR1 SNHLY and CDR2 FYNNEI. CDR3 length: 16 amino acids. The sequenced part of the CDR3 DNA is TGTGCCAGCAGGTTGATATTTCAGGGGGCAGGCTACGAG. This codes for CASRLIFQGAGYE. The entire CDR3 protein reads CASRLIFQGAGYEQYF.

This clone was found many times. The read ends 3 residues early relative to the CDR3; the germline J gene fills the gap. The V call is TRBV19, the J call TRBJ1-6; D perhaps matches TRBD1 (6 bases). CDR1 is LNHDA, CDR2 SQIVND, per germline (reference sequence). With 6 bases removed from V and 7 bases from J, the gap between germline ends came to 16 bases. The CDR3 consists of 15 residues. The part of the CDR3 DNA that was read is TGTGCCAGTAGCTTAACGACAGGAACAAATTCACCC. Translating it yields CASSLTTGTNSP. The whole CDR3 protein is CASSLTTGTNSPLHF.

Ten or more counts support this clone. Coverage ceases 3 residues before the CDR3 finishes, and the germline J gene fills in the end. The rearrangement uses TRBV15 and TRBJ2-2, with D perhaps matching TRBD1 (6 bases). Trimming shortened V by 8 bases and J by 1 base, and 14 bases separated the two germline ends. CDR1 is LNHNV, CDR2 YYDKDF, per germline (reference sequence). The CDR3 runs 15 residues. CDR3 in amino acids: CATEKTGGNTGELFF. The part of the CDR3 DNA that was read is TGTGCCACCGAGAAGACAGGAGGGAACACCGGGGAG.

This clone showed up many times. With the read ending 3 residues before the CDR3 end, the germline J gene is used to fill in that end. The chain links TRBV9 to TRBJ1-1; tentative D call: TRBD1 (5 bases). Germline-derived CDR1 and CDR2 are SGDLS and YYNGEE. This CDR3 has 18 residues. V shed 3 bases and J shed 2 bases, with 23 bases lying between them. Here the CDR3 reads CASSAGGGSWAANTEAFF. CDR3 bases read: TGTGCCAGCAGCGCCGGGGGGGGGAGTTGGGCTGCCAACACTGAA. Drawing the rest from reference TRBV9 and TRBJ1-1, the complete variable domain is DSGVTQTPKHLITATGQRVTLRCSPRSGDLSVYWYQQSLDQGLQFLIQYYNGEERAKGNILERFSAQQFPDLHSELNLSSLELGDSALYFCASSAGGGSWAANTEAFFGQGTRLTVV.

This clone was seen many times. The sequenced fragment ends 3 residues before the CDR3 boundary, so the rest is inferred from the germline J gene. The chain couples TRBV28 to TRBJ2-3, with 8 nucleotides matching TRBD2. Germline V CDR1 and CDR2: MDHEN, SYDVKM. V was clipped by 11 bases and J by 1 base; unmatched bases: 8. The CDR3 runs 14 residues. The CDR3 here is CAVSSGRRTDTQYF. Incomplete CDR3 DNA: TGTGCCGTGTCGAGCGGGAGACGCACAGATACG.

This clone was recorded at least ten times. The missing CDR3 end, 3 residues past where the read stops, is filled in from the germline J gene. The chain carries TRBV28 and TRBJ2-2; 12 nucleotides align to TRBD2. Germline V gene data show CDR1 as MDHEN and CDR2 as SYDVKM. J was trimmed by 4 bases and V by 5 bases; bases with no gene match: 5. This CDR3 has 16 residues. CDR3 DNA, as far as it was read: TGTGCCAGCAGTCCCCTGGGACTAGCGGGCACCGGGGAG. This gives the protein CASSPLGLAGTGE. The full-length CDR3 reads as CASSPLGLAGTGELFF.

This clone came up many times. The read stops 3 residues short of the end of the CDR3; the missing end is completed from the germline J gene. The rearrangement links TRBV4-1 to TRBJ2-7; tentatively, D is TRBD1 (6 bases). Germline V lookup: CDR1 MGHRA, CDR2 YSYEKL. Trimming shortened V by 3 bases and J by 3 bases, and 12 bases separated the two germline ends. The CDR3 has 14 amino acids. This CDR3 is CASSHIGGNYEQYF. The DNA read from the CDR3 is TGCGCCAGCAGCCATATAGGGGGAAACTACGAG.

This clone was seen many times. Read coverage stops 3 residues before the CDR3 terminus; the germline J gene supplies the remainder. The V gene is TRBV18, the J gene TRBJ1-4; D is unclear. The V and J ends lost 4 bases and 5 bases respectively, with 8 bases between them. This CDR3 is built from 13 residues. Looked up from germline, CDR1 is KGHSH and CDR2 is LQKENI. The CDR3 DNA, read in part, is TGTGCCAGCTCACGGCAGAAAAATGAAAAA. Translation gives CASSRQKNEK. The complete CDR3 reads CASSRQKNEKLFF.

This clone has at least ten counts. The read terminates 3 residues before the CDR3 end, so the remaining end is supplied by the germline J gene. This chain joins TRBV7-9 and TRBJ1-4; D remains unclear. Trimming cost V 4 bases and J 4 bases, with 4 bases left between them. CDR3 size: 12 residues. Germline V CDR1 and CDR2: SEHNR, FQNEAQ (reference sequence). The sequenced CDR3 bases are TGTGCCAGCAGCTCTAATAATGAAAAA. Protein product: CASSSNNEK. The entire CDR3 is CASSSNNEKLFF.

This clone has a count of ten or more. The read is 3 residues too short to cover the CDR3 end, so that end is filled in from the germline J gene. The chain has TRBV29-1 and TRBJ2-5; 11 bases map to TRBD2. CDR3 length: 15 amino acids. The germline CDR1 and CDR2 sequences are SQVTM and ANQGSEA. Germline trimming cut 3 bases from V and 4 bases from J; bases unmatched to any gene: 7. The CDR3 loop reads CSVDGLAGGVETQYF. The CDR3 DNA, read in part, is TGCAGCGTTGATGGGCTAGCGGGAGGAGTAGAGACC.

Ten or more counts support this clone. Read data end 3 residues before the CDR3 end; the end is taken from the germline J gene. The V call is TRBV7-9, the J call TRBJ2-5, with a tentative D call TRBD2 (6 bases). The V end was cut by 4 bases, the J end by 7 bases, with 10 bases between. This CDR3 contains 12 residues. Germline V gene lookup returns CDR1 SEHNR and CDR2 FQNEAQ (reference sequence). Here the CDR3 reads CASSSEEGTQYF. The CDR3 bases that were read are TGTGCCAGCAGCTCCGAGGAGGGGACC.

On this clone itself: The read terminates 3 residues before the CDR3 end, so the remaining end is supplied by the germline J gene. V usage is TRBV19 and J usage is TRBJ2-7; D is perhaps TRBD2 (5 bases). This CDR3 is 12 amino acids long. V was cut by 3 bases and J by 5 bases, with 8 bases left in between. Germline loops: CDR1 LNHDA, CDR2 SQIVND (reference sequence). CDR3 DNA, as far as it was read: TGTGCCAGTAGTATTGCGGGCGACGAG. Encoded protein: CASSIAGDE. The whole CDR3 protein reads CASSIAGDEQYF.

This clone was observed at least ten times. The read ends 3 residues early relative to the CDR3; the germline J gene fills the gap. V gene TRBV19 combines with J gene TRBJ1-5; weak D call: TRBD1 (5 bases). Germline V gene lookup returns CDR1 LNHDA and CDR2 SQIVND (reference sequence). This CDR3 comprises 13 residues. V lost 5 bases and J 4 bases, leaving 9 bases between the germline ends. The CDR3 loop reads CASSGHRNQPQHF. The DNA read from the CDR3 is TGTGCCAGTAGTGGACACAGGAATCAGCCC.

This clone was seen many times. The CDR3 end is not reached by the read, which stops 3 residues before it; the germline J gene fills it in. The chain uses TRBV20-1 and TRBJ2-5; 14 bases are a match to TRBD2. Germline values: CDR1 DFQATT, CDR2 SNEGSKA (reference sequence). Germline trimming cut 3 bases from V and 2 bases from J; bases unmatched to any gene: 8. CDR3 size: 17 residues. The CDR3 sequence: CSASLRLAGGRQETQYF. The sequenced CDR3 bases are TGCAGTGCTAGTCTAAGACTAGCGGGAGGGCGGCAAGAGACC.

A word on this clone: Germline is not matched at one junction end, which may reflect a read error. The CDR3 end lies 3 residues beyond the end of the read and is filled in from the germline J gene. This sequence joins TRBV19 and TRBJ1-4, with 8 nucleotides matching TRBD1. Looked up from germline, CDR1 is LNHDA and CDR2 is SQIVND (reference sequence). The CDR3 runs 15 residues. The sequenced part of the CDR3 DNA is TGTGCCTGTAGCACAGGGGGAGCAACTAATGAAAGA. This sequence encodes CACSTGGATNER. The full CDR3 is CACSTGGATNERLFF. The full variable domain, with the rest looked up from reference TRBV19 and TRBJ1-4, is DGGITQSPKYLFRKEGQNVTLSCEQNLNHDAMYWYRQDPGQGLRLIYYSQIVNDFQKGDIAEGYSVSREKKESFPLTVTSAQKNPTAFYLCACSTGGATNERLFFGSGTQLSVL.

This clone appeared many times. The read halts 3 residues ahead of the CDR3 end, with the missing end drawn from the germline J gene. This rearrangement joins TRBV5-6 to TRBJ2-5, with D maybe TRBD1 (5 bases). This CDR3 region has 12 residues. Trimming stripped 2 bases from V and 7 bases from J, with 9 bases between. The V gene's germline CDR1 is SGHDT and CDR2 YYEEEE. CDR3 region: CASSLQVGTQYF. CDR3 DNA, as far as it was read: TGTGCCAGCAGCTTACAGGTGGGGACC.

This clone was observed at least ten times. The read ends 3 residues shy of where the CDR3 ends; the end is completed using the germline J gene. The gene calls are TRBV10-3 and TRBJ2-7, with TRBD1 as a possible D gene (5 bases). Trimming pared 5 bases from V and 4 bases from J, leaving 6 bases between. Looked up from germline, CDR1 is ENHRY and CDR2 is SYGVKD. This CDR3 has 11 residues. The CDR3 sequence: CAISSGYEQYF. CDR3 bases read: TGTGCCATCAGTTCAGGGTACGAG.

This clone has more than one count but fewer than ten. The CDR3 is cut off 3 residues early in the read; its end comes from the germline J gene. This chain links TRBV20-1 with TRBJ2-7; D remains unclear. CDR3 length equals 12 residues. The ends were cut back, 3 bases at V and 5 bases at J, with 11 bases in the middle. Germline V gene data show CDR1 as DFQATT and CDR2 as SNEGSKA (reference sequence). CDR3 protein: CSARKVRNEQYF. The DNA read from the CDR3 is TGCAGTGCTAGGAAGGTCAGGAACGAG.